The entry below gives a single TCR beta chain sequence along with its context. No antigen is known for it. These data come from a study of cytomegalovirus exposure and HLA in healthy donors. V gave up 8 bases and J gave up 7 bases; unmatched junction bases: 11. This CDR3 has 15 amino acids. Germline V CDR1 and CDR2: LNHDA, SQIVND (reference sequence). Researchers ran the PCR with 60 Vbeta and 13 Jbeta primers. Produced via immunoSEQ multiplex PCR; TCRdb's table is partial and in-frame only. Altogether 190,000 or so clones are present, around 83% being singletons, with the ten largest covering 1.5% to 2%. Findings and limits, study-wide: Through in vitro validation, three CMV-associated chains were shown to be specific for CMV antigens.

The chain is built from TRBV19 and TRBJ1-2; 12 bases are a match to TRBD1. The sample consisted of PBMCs. This receptor was obtained from a man aged 45-65 years in good health and CMV-seronegative. Written as DNA, the CDR3 is TGTGCCAGTCTCTCCACGGGACAGGGGGCGCTTGGCTACACCTTC. Translated: CASLSTGQGALGYTF.